The 20 T cell receptor beta chains reported below all come from one sample, sequenced in a study of T cell responses to AZD1222 COVID-19 vaccine. Generated by immunoSEQ multiplex PCR, the TCRdb table keeps only in-frame clones and is missing some. The sample records more than 50,000 clones, roughly 87% being singletons. Sequenced here: peripheral blood, sampled 28 days after the second AZD1222 dose. Receptors originate from an adult who received the AZD1222 COVID-19 vaccine.

In nucleotides, the CDR3 is TGTGCCAGCAGCTCTCCCCTCCAGCGCGGGAACACCATATATTTT. Translated: CASSSPLQRGNTIYF. This chain connects TRBV7-9 to TRBJ1-3; D remains ambiguous. With 4 bases removed from V and 7 bases from J, the gap between germline ends came to 17 bases. This CDR3 is built from 15 residues. From germline, CDR1 is SEHNR and CDR2 FQNEAQ (reference sequence).

The count of this clone is one. This chain uses TRBV19 with TRBJ1-5; D ambiguous. From germline, CDR1 is LNHDA and CDR2 SQIVND (reference sequence). The V gene lost 5 bases and the J gene lost 2 bases, with 19 bases spanning the gap. The CDR3 has 17 residues. The CDR3 protein is CASSARSSGWGNQPQHF. The DNA for the CDR3 is TGTGCCAGTAGTGCCCGCAGCTCGGGATGGGGCAATCAGCCCCAGCATTTT.

This clone was observed a few times. The chain has TRBV2 and TRBJ2-1, with D perhaps TRBD2 (6 bases). The ends were cut back, 6 bases at V and 13 bases at J, with 13 bases in the middle. CDR1 is SNHLY and CDR2 is FYNNEI in the germline V gene. The CDR3 is made up of 11 amino acids. The chain's CDR3 is CASRGTSHQFF. As DNA, the CDR3 is TGTGCCAGCAGGGGCACTAGCCATCAGTTCTTC.

This rearrangement joins TRBV7-8 to TRBJ2-7; 8 bases map to TRBD1. The germline gives CDR1 SGHVS, CDR2 FQNEAQ. Trimming cost V 2 bases and J 2 bases; bases outside gene matches: 8. There are 16 residues in the CDR3. The DNA for the CDR3 is TGTGCCAGCAGCTTACGCGGACAGGGCCTAACCTACGAGCAGTACTTC. It specifies CASSLRGQGLTYEQYF.

This chain uses TRBV9 with TRBJ2-1; TRBD2 agrees at 7 bases. This CDR3 is built from 15 residues. Germline V lookup: CDR1 SGDLS, CDR2 YYNGEE. Germline trimming cut 0 bases from V and 2 bases from J; bases unmatched to any gene: 2. The CDR3 DNA sequence: TGTGCCAGCAGCGTAGGGCTAGCGGCCTACAATGAGCAGTTCTTC. This translates into CASSVGLAAYNEQFF.

This chain's CDR3 is CASSPSPLLAASMANEQFF. The CDR3 DNA reads as TGCGCCAGCAGTCCATCCCCTTTATTGGCCGCTTCGATGGCCAATGAGCAGTTCTTC. The chain links TRBV23-1 to TRBJ2-1; D not resolved. TRBV23-1 is an ORF, and what it does is uncertain. V was cut by 4 bases and J by 6 bases, with 28 bases left in between. The CDR3 loop spans 19 amino acids.

The CDR3 region is CASSPQRGTGELFF. In DNA form, the CDR3 reads TGTGCCAGCAGCCCCCAGCGGGGCACCGGGGAGCTGTTTTTT. The chain is built from TRBV7-6 and TRBJ2-2, with 7 nucleotides matching TRBD2. Germline assignment: CDR1 SGHVS and CDR2 FNYEAQ. The V gene end was trimmed by 5 bases and the J gene end by 4 bases; junction bases not matched to a gene: 4. The CDR3 covers 14 residues.

The chain has TRBV7-9 and TRBJ1-1; 9 nucleotides align to TRBD1. J was trimmed by 5 bases and V by 5 bases; bases with no gene match: 6. From germline, CDR1 is SEHNR and CDR2 FQNEAQ (reference sequence). CDR3 size: 14 residues. This chain's CDR3 is CASSARDRATEAFF. Here the CDR3 DNA reads TGTGCCAGCAGCGCCCGGGACAGGGCAACTGAAGCTTTCTTT.

The rearrangement joins TRBV28 to TRBJ1-6; D is ambiguous. Germline lookup yields CDR1 MDHEN and CDR2 SYDVKM. This CDR3 region has 14 residues. Trimming took 3 bases from V and 5 from J, leaving 8 bases between them. DNA of the CDR3: TGTGCCAGCAGTTTTGGCCTCCATAATTCACCCCTCCACTTT. This encodes CASSFGLHNSPLHF.

The chain joins TRBV27 to TRBJ1-2; no reliable D call. The CDR3 spans 14 residues. Germline CDR1 reads MNHEY; CDR2 reads SMNVEV (reference sequence). V lost 6 bases to trimming and J lost 6 bases, with 17 bases between them. The CDR3 is CASRRLLAEHGYTF. DNA of the CDR3: TGTGCCAGCAGGAGATTACTTGCCGAACATGGCTACACCTTC.

J is TRBJ2-5 and V is TRBV5-4; D not resolved. Trimming removed 0 bases at V and 1 base at J, with 7 bases between. This CDR3 is built from 14 residues. Germline CDR1 SGHNT, CDR2 YYREEE (reference sequence). For the CDR3, the DNA is TGTGCCAGCAGCTTGGCCCCGTTCCAAGAGACCCAGTACTTC. Protein sequence: CASSLAPFQETQYF.

V and J are TRBV12-3 or TRBV12-4 and TRBJ1-2, with 7 positions matching TRBD1. This CDR3 is 13 amino acids long. The trim removed 6 bases at V and 4 bases at J, leaving 5 bases unmatched. This chain's CDR3 is CASSDRVAYGYTF. The CDR3 nucleotides read TGTGCCAGCAGCGACAGGGTTGCCTATGGCTACACCTTC.

The V gene is TRBV19, the J gene TRBJ2-1; 8 positions agree with TRBD1. V trimming: 3 bases; J trimming: 8 bases; junction bases outside the gene matches: 12. The CDR3 contains 16 residues. Per the germline V gene, CDR1 is LNHDA and CDR2 is SQIVND (reference sequence). The CDR3 loop is CASSIRRTGFLYEQFF. The CDR3 coding sequence is TGTGCCAGTAGTATCAGGAGGACAGGGTTCCTCTATGAGCAGTTCTTC.

V is TRBV11-2 and J is TRBJ1-6; tentative D call: TRBD1 (5 bases). Trimming took off 1 base at V and 2 bases at J, with 9 bases between the two ends. This CDR3 spans 16 amino acids. The germline V gene has CDR1 SGHAT and CDR2 FQNNGV. The CDR3 loop reads CASSLGGDPYNSPLHF. Here the CDR3 DNA reads TGTGCCAGCAGCTTAGGGGGGGATCCCTATAATTCACCCCTCCACTTT.

CDR3: CASSPRRVGPSGNTIYF. CDR3 coding DNA: TGTGCCAGCAGCCCCCGAAGAGTGGGTCCCTCTGGAAACACCATATATTTT. This chain links TRBV9 with TRBJ1-3; D gene ambiguous. V lost 4 bases, J lost 0 bases, and 17 bases lay in between. Germline V gives CDR1 SGDLS, CDR2 YYNGEE. This CDR3 comprises 17 residues.

Here the CDR3 DNA reads TGTGCCATCAGTGAGTCTGGGGGACGGCAAATATCGCAGTACTTC. Protein product: CAISESGGRQISQYF. V gene TRBV10-3 combines with J gene TRBJ2-7, with D possibly being TRBD1 or TRBD2 (5 bases each). Trimming left V 0 bases short and J 9 bases short, with 18 bases between. The CDR3 spans 15 residues. Germline V CDR1 and CDR2: ENHRY, SYGVKD.

V usage is TRBV11-3 and J usage is TRBJ2-2; D is ambiguous. Germline V CDR1 and CDR2: SGHNT, YENEEA. The CDR3 totals 14 residues. Trimming left V 0 bases short and J 6 bases short, with 8 bases between. The CDR3 DNA is TGTGCCAGCAGCTTAGAGGGTCCCCCCGGGGAGCTGTTTTTT. Amino acid sequence: CASSLEGPPGELFF.

This chain connects TRBV2 to TRBJ1-5; D is ambiguous. Germline V gene data show CDR1 as SNHLY and CDR2 as FYNNEI. CDR3 length equals 13 residues. Trimming pared 6 bases from V and 0 bases from J, leaving 6 bases between. The CDR3 bases are TGTGCCAGCAGCTTTTATAGCAATCAGCCCCAGCATTTT. Translating it yields CASSFYSNQPQHF.

The chain combines TRBV9 with TRBJ2-5; D may be TRBD1 (6 bases). The CDR3 consists of 14 residues. Germline lookup yields CDR1 SGDLS and CDR2 YYNGEE. V was trimmed by 4 bases and J by 3 bases, leaving 13 bases between them. CDR3 sequence reads: CASSPRYREETQYF. The CDR3 DNA reads TGTGCCAGCAGCCCCCGGTACAGGGAAGAGACCCAGTACTTC.

The count of this clone is one. CDR3 nucleotide sequence: TGTGCCAGCAGCTTGGGGGGCCTCCCCAGTGAAAAACTGTTTTTT. Its translation is CASSLGGLPSEKLFF. The chain couples TRBV5-5 to TRBJ1-4; maybe TRBD1 (5 bases). The V end was cut by 0 bases, the J end by 7 bases, with 13 bases between. Germline values: CDR1 SGHKS, CDR2 YYEKEE (reference sequence). CDR3 size: 15 residues.